What follows are 24 T cell receptor beta chains derived from one specimen sequenced in a study of memory CD4+ T cells and cytomegalovirus serostatus. TCRdb's table, derived via immunoSEQ multiplex PCR, lists solely in-frame clones and lacks some. The sample records about 44,000 clones, around three quarters being singletons. The sort gate was single viable CD3+CD4+CD8-CD45RO+ cells for memory CD4+ T cells. Sequencing input: memory CD4+ T cells from blood. The receptors originated from an adult in good health and CMV-seronegative.

CDR3 region: CASSLDAETQYF. CDR3 sequence (DNA): TGCGCCAGCAGCTTGGACGCCGAGACCCAGTACTTC. The rearrangement links TRBV5-1 to TRBJ2-5; D is unclear. This CDR3 has 12 amino acids. Germline CDR1 is SGHRS and CDR2 is YFSETQ. Trimming took off 0 bases at V and 5 bases at J, with 5 bases between the two ends.

The J gene is TRBJ2-1, the V gene TRBV4-1; tentatively, D is TRBD1 or TRBD2 (5 bases each). The length of the CDR3 is 18 residues. In germline, CDR1 is MGHRA, CDR2 YSYEKL. Trimming took off 0 bases at V and 8 bases at J, with 23 bases between the two ends. The CDR3 DNA is TGCGCCAGCAGCCAAGATCTCAGCGGACATAGCACAATCTATGAGCAGTTCTTC. It codes for CASSQDLSGHSTIYEQFF.

This clone was detected only a few times. The chain combines TRBV6-5 with TRBJ2-3; D remains ambiguous. This CDR3 is 14 amino acids long. Trimming left V 0 bases short and J 4 bases short, with 8 bases between. Germline loops: CDR1 MNHEY, CDR2 SVGAGI. The CDR3 loop is CASSYSTRPDTQYF. Here the CDR3 DNA reads TGTGCCAGCAGTTACTCGACCCGCCCAGATACGCAGTATTTT.

The rearrangement links TRBV19 to TRBJ1-5, with a tentative D call TRBD1 (5 bases). The CDR3 covers 16 residues. Trimming removed 7 bases at V and 0 bases at J, with 16 bases between. From germline, CDR1 is LNHDA and CDR2 SQIVND (reference sequence). The CDR3: CASTHRGHYSNQPQHF. In DNA form, the CDR3 reads TGTGCCAGTACCCATAGGGGTCATTATAGCAATCAGCCCCAGCATTTT.

Comments on this clone: Other DNA sequences in the sample encode the same CDR3. V gene TRBV27 combines with J gene TRBJ1-2, with TRBD1 matching over 9 bases. Trimming took 4 bases from V and 8 from J; bases not matched to a gene: 8. Germline CDR1 and CDR2: MNHEY and SMNVEV (reference sequence). CDR3 length: 14 residues. CDR3 residues: CASSSGQGRRGYTF. The CDR3 DNA follows: TGTGCCAGCAGTTCGGGACAGGGAAGAAGGGGCTACACCTTC.

The CDR3 coding sequence is TGTGCCAGCAGCTTAAATGGACAGGGGTTTCAGCCCCAGCATTTT. It encodes CASSLNGQGFQPQHF. The chain recombines TRBV7-2 with TRBJ1-5, with 9 bases identical to TRBD1. This CDR3 region has 15 residues. The J segment lost 6 bases and the V segment lost 2 bases, leaving 5 bases of the junction unmatched. Looked up from germline, CDR1 is SGHTA and CDR2 is FQGNSA. Looking up the rest from reference TRBV7-2 and TRBJ1-5 gives the full variable domain: GAGVSQSPSNKVTEKGKDVELRCDPISGHTALYWYRQSLGQGLEFLIYFQGNSAPDKSGLPSDRFSAERTGGSVSTLTIQRTQQEDSAVYLCASSLNGQGFQPQHFGDGTRLSIL.

This chain connects TRBV7-9 to TRBJ2-3, with D tentatively TRBD1 (7 bases). The CDR3 length is 18 residues. CDR1 and CDR2 (germline): SEHNR, FQNEAQ (reference sequence). The V and J ends lost 5 bases and 3 bases respectively, with 24 bases between them. The CDR3, as DNA: TGTGCCAGCAGCCGAGGACAGGCAGGAGGGCCAGGGACAGATACGCAGTATTTT. It encodes CASSRGQAGGPGTDTQYF.

V and J are TRBV30 and TRBJ2-5; 10 positions match TRBD1. The CDR3 loop spans 15 amino acids. With V trimmed by 1 base and J by 4 bases, 6 bases remained unmatched. CDR1 GTSNPN and CDR2 SVGIG come from the germline V gene (reference sequence). The DNA of the CDR3 is TGTGCCTGGAGTGGACAGGGGGCCGAGGGAGAGACCCAGTACTTC. Amino acid sequence: CAWSGQGAEGETQYF.

The chain employs TRBV7-2 and TRBJ2-1; TRBD2 might be the D (6 bases). Germline values: CDR1 SGHTA, CDR2 FQGNSA. The CDR3 covers 16 residues. Trimming pared 8 bases from V and 10 bases from J, leaving 27 bases between. CDR3 sequence: CASPPVFLRDPREQFF. The CDR3 nucleotides are TGTGCCAGCCCCCCGGTGTTTTTGCGGGACCCCCGCGAGCAGTTCTTC. Full variable domain (rest looked up from reference TRBV7-2 and TRBJ2-1): GAGVSQSPSNKVTEKGKDVELRCDPISGHTALYWYRQSLGQGLEFLIYFQGNSAPDKSGLPSDRFSAERTGGSVSTLTIQRTQQEDSAVYLCASPPVFLRDPREQFFGPGTRLTVL.

V usage is TRBV19 and J usage is TRBJ2-2; D gene unclear. Germline V lookup: CDR1 LNHDA, CDR2 SQIVND (reference sequence). The V end was cut by 7 bases, the J end by 5 bases, with 8 bases between. The length of the CDR3 is 12 residues. The CDR3 loop reads CASKTPTGELFF. The CDR3 region has the DNA TGTGCCAGTAAGACGCCGACCGGGGAGCTGTTTTTT.

With respect to this clone: This CDR3 fails to terminate in the conserved phenylalanine or tryptophan, so it likely reflects a read error. Because the CDR3's place on the DNA is in doubt, the DNA is left out and the CDR3 is given as listed by TCRdb. The rearrangement joins TRBV21-1 to TRBJ2-6; the DNA was not compared with TRBD1, the D call given in the table. TRBV21-1 is a recognized pseudogene. The CDR3 extends over 8 residues, inclusive of both ends. This chain's CDR3 is CASSKGPS.

V is TRBV5-4 and J is TRBJ2-1; 9 bases are shared with TRBD2. CDR3 length: 15 amino acids. Looked up from germline, CDR1 is SGHNT and CDR2 is YYREEE (reference sequence). Trimming took 0 bases from V and 3 from J; bases not matched to a gene: 1. The CDR3 here is CASSLASGNYNEQFF. Here the CDR3 DNA reads TGTGCCAGCAGCTTGGCTAGCGGGAACTACAATGAGCAGTTCTTC. Supplemented by reference TRBV5-4 and TRBJ2-1, the full variable domain reads ETGVTQSPTHLIKTRGQQVTLRCSSQSGHNTVSWYQQALGQGPQFIFQYYREEENGRGNFPPRFSGLQFPNYSSELNVNALELDDSALYLCASSLASGNYNEQFFGPGTRLTVL.

The rearrangement links TRBV18 to TRBJ1-2; tentatively, D is TRBD1 (5 bases). Germline CDR1 reads KGHSH; CDR2 reads LQKENI. The ends were cut back, 2 bases at V and 0 bases at J, with 7 bases in the middle. This CDR3 is built from 14 residues. CDR3 sequence reads: CASSPLQANYGYTF. In DNA, the CDR3 is TGTGCCAGCTCACCATTACAGGCTAACTATGGCTACACCTTC.

V usage is TRBV5-1 and J usage is TRBJ2-1, with D possibly TRBD2 on 6 matching bases. This CDR3 is 15 amino acids long. Germline V gene lookup returns CDR1 SGHRS and CDR2 YFSETQ. V lost 1 base and J 8 bases, leaving 16 bases between the germline ends. The CDR3 sequence: CASSLFLASSHEQFF. The CDR3 DNA follows: TGCGCCAGCAGCTTGTTCCTAGCGAGTAGCCATGAGCAGTTCTTC.

The V and J genes are TRBV2 and TRBJ2-7; D might be TRBD1 (5 bases). CDR1 and CDR2 from the germline V gene are SNHLY and FYNNEI. The CDR3 spans 14 residues. V was cut by 5 bases and J by 0 bases, with 11 bases left in between. Written as DNA, the CDR3 is TGTGCCAGCAGTCCCACAGGCTTCTCCTACGAGCAGTACTTC. It specifies CASSPTGFSYEQYF. The complete variable domain, with remaining parts taken from reference TRBV2 and TRBJ2-7, reads EPEVTQTPSHQVTQMGQEVILRCVPISNHLYFYWYRQILGQKVEFLVSFYNNEISEKSEIFDDQFSVERPDGSNFTLKIRSTKLEDSAMYFCASSPTGFSYEQYFGPGTRLTVT.

The CDR3 is CASSFTGTEAFF. CDR3 bases: TGTGCCAGCAGCTTTACAGGGACTGAAGCTTTCTTT. The rearrangement joins TRBV2 to TRBJ1-1; D may be TRBD1 (6 bases). CDR3 length equals 12 residues. Germline CDR1 reads SNHLY; CDR2 reads FYNNEI. V dropped 6 bases and J dropped 5 bases, with 10 bases sitting between them.

This clone has only a few counts. This chain connects TRBV4-3 to TRBJ2-3; D gene uncertain. The CDR3 is 14 amino acids. From germline, CDR1 is LGHNA and CDR2 YSLEER. V gave up 2 bases and J gave up 9 bases, with 15 bases separating them. Here the CDR3 reads CASSQSRNYGTQYF. The DNA of the CDR3 is TGCGCCAGCAGCCAAAGCCGGAACTACGGAACGCAGTATTTT.

The V call is TRBV5-6, the J call TRBJ1-6; D ambiguous. Trimming pared 4 bases from V and 7 bases from J, leaving 9 bases between. The CDR3 contains 13 residues. Germline V gene data show CDR1 as SGHDT and CDR2 as YYEEEE. The CDR3 protein is CASSETGNSPLHF. The CDR3 DNA reads TGTGCCAGCAGCGAAACGGGGAATTCACCCCTCCACTTT. Based on the CDR3 plus reference TRBV5-6 and TRBJ1-6, the full variable domain is DAGVTQSPTHLIKTRGQQVTLRCSPKSGHDTVSWYQQALGQGPQFIFQYYEEEERQRGNFPDRFSGHQFPNYSSELNVNALLLGDSALYLCASSETGNSPLHFGNGTRLTVT.

CDR3 residues: CASAQGARNQPQHF. The DNA for the CDR3 is TGTGCCAGCGCCCAGGGGGCGCGCAATCAGCCCCAGCATTTT. The chain has TRBV2 and TRBJ1-5; 8 positions match TRBD1. This CDR3 is built from 14 residues. Looked up from germline, CDR1 is SNHLY and CDR2 is FYNNEI. Trimming cost V 8 bases and J 2 bases; bases outside gene matches: 5.

The genes are TRBV9 and TRBJ2-7; 8 bases line up with TRBD2. Per germline, CDR1 SGDLS and CDR2 YYNGEE. The CDR3 extends over 17 amino acids. Losses at the gene ends were 3 bases for V and 2 bases for J; bases not matched to a gene: 13. CDR3 in amino acids: CASSAGDGTRGTYEQYF. DNA of the CDR3: TGTGCCAGCAGCGCGGGGGACGGGACTAGGGGAACCTACGAGCAGTACTTC. The full variable domain, in which reference TRBV9 and TRBJ2-7 provide the parts outside the CDR3, is DSGVTQTPKHLITATGQRVTLRCSPRSGDLSVYWYQQSLDQGLQFLIQYYNGEERAKGNILERFSAQQFPDLHSELNLSSLELGDSALYFCASSAGDGTRGTYEQYFGPGTRLTVT.

The chain couples TRBV6-6 to TRBJ1-2; no clear D. The CDR3 has 15 amino acids. Trimming left V 10 bases short and J 6 bases short, with 24 bases between. CDR1 MNHNY and CDR2 SVGAGI come from the germline V gene (reference sequence). DNA for the CDR3: TGTGCCACCCAGAAGGGTTCCGTTGTAGACCATGGCTACACCTTC. It specifies CATQKGSVVDHGYTF.

The chain links TRBV6-6 to TRBJ1-2; 8 bases are shared with TRBD1. After removal of 6 bases from V and 6 bases from J, the junction contained 6 bases not matched to a gene. The CDR3 totals 13 residues. Germline CDR1 MNHNY, CDR2 SVGAGI (reference sequence). The DNA for the CDR3 is TGTGCCAGCAGCCGGGACAGGAGGAATGGCTACACCTTC. Translated: CASSRDRRNGYTF.

The rearrangement links TRBV19 to TRBJ2-5; the match to TRBD1 covers 9 bases. Trimming at V came to 6 bases and at J to 3 bases, leaving 8 bases not matched to a gene. Germline-derived CDR1 and CDR2 are LNHDA and SQIVND (reference sequence). CDR3 length equals 15 residues. The CDR3 reads CASRSRTGDKETQYF. DNA of the CDR3: TGTGCCAGTAGGAGCCGGACAGGGGATAAAGAGACCCAGTACTTC.

This clone has more than one count but fewer than ten. The chain joins TRBV30 to TRBJ1-1; 12 nucleotides line up with TRBD1. J was trimmed by 5 bases and V by 5 bases; bases with no gene match: 9. The CDR3 is made up of 15 amino acids. Germline-derived CDR1 and CDR2 are GTSNPN and SVGIG (reference sequence). The CDR3 loop is CAWCRDRGQLTEAFF. The CDR3 DNA reads TGTGCCTGGTGTCGGGACAGGGGGCAGTTAACTGAAGCTTTCTTT.